Listed below are T cell receptor beta chains from one sample, sequenced in a study of T cells in Graves' hyperthyroidism and ophthalmopathy. TCRdb analysed the multiplex PCR reads with MiXCR anew, one entry per CDR3 protein. Of 690,000 or so distinct CDR3 sequences in the sample, 18% are singletons; the top ten hold about a sixth. Input material: blood. Receptors were obtained from a woman aged 45-59 years with Graves' hyperthyroidism that later progressed to Graves' ophthalmopathy. CDR3s include the opening cysteine and the closing phenylalanine or tryptophan. The D gene is left open where the match is weak. Size values are once, few and many counts, or a class for expanded clones, and some rows have none.

v_gene	j_gene	abundance	d_gene	CDR3aa	CDR3nt
TRBV4-2	TRBJ2-7	few	-	CASSQITGSYEQYF	TGTGCCAGCAGCCAAATAACAGGGTCCTACGAGCAGTACTTC
TRBV6-1	TRBJ1-5	many	TRBD1	CASSTDRGRNQPQHF	TGTGCCAGCAGCACTGACAGGGGTCGCAATCAGCCCCAGCATTTT
TRBV4-2	TRBJ2-7	few	-	CASSPSMASMVYEQYF	TGTGCCAGCAGCCCCAGCATGGCGAGCATGGTCTACGAGCAGTACTTC
TRBV7-8	TRBJ2-2	few	-	CASSLGWGSNTGELFF	TGTGCCAGCAGCTTAGGGTGGGGATCGAACACCGGGGAGCTGTTTTTT
TRBV20-1	TRBJ1-2	-	TRBD1	CSASRTGGGDYGYTF	TGCAGTGCTAGTAGAACAGGGGGCGGTGACTATGGCTACACCTTC
TRBV2	TRBJ1-5	many	-	CASSGQLYSNQPQHF	TGTGCCAGCAGTGGGCAGCTATATAGCAATCAGCCCCAGCATTTT
TRBV20-1	TRBJ1-1	many	TRBD1	CSAQSPDRVTEAFF	TGCAGTGCCCAGTCCCCGGACAGGGTGACTGAAGCTTTCTTT
TRBV6-1	TRBJ1-6	few	-	CASSTDSSYNSPLHF	TGTGCCAGCAGTACGGATAGCTCCTATAATTCACCCCTCCACTTT
TRBV4-1	TRBJ1-1	few	-	CASSRTMGHTKGAFF	TGCGCCAGCAGCCGTACAATGGGACATACAAAGGGAGCTTTCTTT
TRBV6-1	TRBJ2-1	few	TRBD1	CASTPRTGGNEQFF	TGTGCCAGCACCCCCCGGACAGGAGGAAATGAGCAGTTCTTC
TRBV20-1	TRBJ1-5	-	-	CSASPPGQPQHF	TGCAGTGCTAGTCCCCCTGGACAGCCCCAGCATTTT
TRBV6-1	TRBJ2-1	-	-	CASSYKARSYNEQFF	TGTGCCAGCAGTTATAAGGCACGCTCCTACAATGAGCAGTTCTTC
TRBV29-1	TRBJ1-2	few	TRBD1	CSVRQQGANYGYTF	TGCAGCGTCCGACAACAGGGGGCTAACTATGGCTACACCTTC
TRBV6-1	TRBJ2-7	-	-	CATESGWDYEQYF	TGTGCCACCGAATCAGGGTGGGACTACGAGCAGTACTTC
TRBV6-1	TRBJ2-4	few	-	CASRPTGVSENIQYF	TGTGCCAGCAGGCCGACCGGGGTTTCCGAAAACATTCAGTACTTC
TRBV9	TRBJ1-3	few	TRBD1	CASSVVRTGGPGNTIYF	TGTGCCAGCAGCGTAGTTAGGACAGGGGGCCCTGGAAACACCATATATTTT
TRBV20-1	TRBJ1-1	-	TRBD1	CSASGQTNTEAFF	TGCAGTGCCTCGGGACAGACAAACACTGAAGCTTTCTTT
TRBV9	TRBJ2-2	-	-	CASSGRQVPNTGELFF	TGTGCCAGCAGCGGCCGACAGGTTCCGAACACCGGGGAGCTGTTTTTT
TRBV20-1	TRBJ1-4	-	-	CSARDPSWDEKLFF	TGCAGTGCTAGAGACCCCAGTTGGGATGAAAAACTGTTTTTT
TRBV11-2	TRBJ2-7	many	TRBD1	CASSAPGQGGPYEQYF	TGTGCCAGCAGCGCACCGGGACAGGGAGGACCCTACGAGCAGTACTTC
TRBV6-2/TRBV6-3	TRBJ1-3	few	-	CASSLTAKTIYF	TGTGCCAGCAGCTTAACAGCGAAAACCATATATTTT
TRBV9	TRBJ2-1	-	-	CASSPHLEGAYNEQFF	TGTGCCAGCAGCCCCCACCTCGAGGGGGCCTACAATGAGCAGTTCTTC
TRBV5-1	TRBJ2-4	many	-	CASSVGPKRNIQYF	TGCGCCAGCAGCGTAGGACCGAAACGGAACATTCAGTACTTC
TRBV4-1	TRBJ2-5	-	-	CASSQVGGAETQYF	TGCGCCAGCAGCCAAGTAGGGGGTGCAGAGACCCAGTACTTC